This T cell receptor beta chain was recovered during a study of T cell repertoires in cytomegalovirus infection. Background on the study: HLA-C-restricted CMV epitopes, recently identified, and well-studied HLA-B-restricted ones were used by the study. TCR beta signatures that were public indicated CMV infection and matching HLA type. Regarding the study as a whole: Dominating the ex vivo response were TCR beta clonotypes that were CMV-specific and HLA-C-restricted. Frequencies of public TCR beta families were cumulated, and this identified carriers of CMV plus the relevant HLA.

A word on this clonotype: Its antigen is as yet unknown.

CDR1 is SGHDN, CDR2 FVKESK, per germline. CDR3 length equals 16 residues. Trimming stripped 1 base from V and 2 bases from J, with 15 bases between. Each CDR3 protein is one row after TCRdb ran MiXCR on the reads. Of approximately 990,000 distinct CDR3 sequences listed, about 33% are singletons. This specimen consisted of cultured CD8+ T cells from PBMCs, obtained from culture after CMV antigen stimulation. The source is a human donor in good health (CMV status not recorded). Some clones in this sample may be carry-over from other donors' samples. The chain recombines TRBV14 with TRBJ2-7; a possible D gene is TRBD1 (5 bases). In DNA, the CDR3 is TGTGCCAGCAGCCAAGCTAGGGGTTACCATGCCTACGAGCAGTACTTC. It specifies CASSQARGYHAYEQYF.